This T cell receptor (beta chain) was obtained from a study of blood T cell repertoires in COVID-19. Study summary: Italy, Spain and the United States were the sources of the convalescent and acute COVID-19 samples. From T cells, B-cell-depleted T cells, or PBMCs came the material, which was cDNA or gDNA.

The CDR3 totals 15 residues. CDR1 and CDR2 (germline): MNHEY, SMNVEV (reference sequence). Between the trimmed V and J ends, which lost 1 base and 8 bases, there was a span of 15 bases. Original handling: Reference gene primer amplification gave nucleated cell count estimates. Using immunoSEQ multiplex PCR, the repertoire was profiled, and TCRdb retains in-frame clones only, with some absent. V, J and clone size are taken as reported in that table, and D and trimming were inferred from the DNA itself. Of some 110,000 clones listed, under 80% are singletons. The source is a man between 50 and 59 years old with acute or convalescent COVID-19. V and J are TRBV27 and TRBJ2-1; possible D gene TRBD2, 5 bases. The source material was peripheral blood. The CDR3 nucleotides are TGTGCCAGCAGTTTATTGACGGAGGCCTGGGATGAGCAGTTCTTC. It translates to CASSLLTEAWDEQFF.